Presented here are 15 T cell receptor beta chains from one specimen sequenced in a study of CD8+CD57+ T cells in acquired aplastic anemia. Genomic DNA served as template for TCR beta VDJ and CDR3 profiling. TCRdb passed the reads through MiXCR, listing each CDR3 protein once. The sample lists around 170,000 distinct CDR3 sequences, 48% occurring once. Patients chosen for sequencing had CD8+CD57+ cells that had expanded, as shown by flow cytometry. The specimen was sorted CD4+, CD8+, or CD8+CD57+ T cells (not recorded which) from PBMCs. Receptors were obtained from a human donor with aplastic anemia.

The table lists this clonotype with many counts. The chain links TRBV6-1 to TRBJ2-2; D is unresolved. V lost 4 bases and J 1 base, leaving 13 bases between the germline ends. This CDR3 is built from 16 residues. The germline CDR1 and CDR2 sequences are MNHNS and SASEGT. The CDR3 nucleotides are TGTGCCAGCAGTGCGGCCGTCGTAAGGAACACCGGGGAGCTGTTTTTT. It codes for CASSAAVVRNTGELFF.

V gene TRBV6-1 combines with J gene TRBJ1-5; D ambiguous. Between the trimmed V and J ends, which lost 6 bases and 4 bases, there was a span of 7 bases. Germline values: CDR1 MNHNS, CDR2 SASEGT. The CDR3 length is 12 residues. CDR3 in amino acids: CASRTENQPQHF. The CDR3 DNA is TGTGCCAGCAGAACGGAAAATCAGCCCCAGCATTTT.

Many counts were recorded for this clonotype. The chain has TRBV12-3 or TRBV12-4 and TRBJ2-1; TRBD2 agrees at 10 bases. V dropped 6 bases and J dropped 5; count of bases not matched to a gene: 7. CDR3 length: 15 amino acids. CDR3 loop: CASRDLAGEDNEQFF. CDR3 nucleotides: TGTGCCAGCAGGGATCTAGCGGGAGAGGACAATGAGCAGTTCTTC.

This clonotype was detected once. CDR3 sequence: CASSSDRHNEQFF. The DNA of the CDR3 is TGTGCCAGCAGCTCCGACAGGCACAATGAGCAGTTCTTC. The chain couples TRBV7-2 to TRBJ2-1; tentative D call: TRBD1 (6 bases). Germline assignment: CDR1 SGHTA and CDR2 FQGNSA. Trimming left V 4 bases short and J 5 bases short, with 9 bases between. CDR3 length: 13 residues.

This chain connects TRBV15 to TRBJ2-2, with 9 bases matching TRBD1. CDR3 size: 15 residues. From germline, CDR1 is LNHNV and CDR2 YYDKDF (reference sequence). The V and J ends lost 5 bases and 3 bases, in that order; junction bases with no gene match: 4. The CDR3 sequence: CATSVYRGHTGELFF. The CDR3 coding sequence is TGTGCCACCAGCGTATACAGGGGGCACACCGGGGAGCTGTTTTTT. Variable domain in full (rest from reference TRBV15 and TRBJ2-2): DAMVIQNPRYQVTQFGKPVTLSCSQTLNHNVMYWYQQKSSQAPKLLFHYYDKDFNNEADTPDNFQSRRPNTSFCFLDIRSPGLGDTAMYLCATSVYRGHTGELFFGEGSRLTVL.

The CDR3: CASSFVVRGENIQYF. The CDR3 bases are TGCGCCAGCAGCTTTGTTGTCCGGGGGGAAAACATTCAGTACTTC. V gene TRBV5-1 combines with J gene TRBJ2-4; 7 bases fit TRBD2. Germline V CDR1 and CDR2: SGHRS, YFSETQ. This CDR3 is 15 amino acids long. Trimming took 2 bases from V and 5 from J; bases not matched to a gene: 7. Combining the CDR3 with reference TRBV5-1 and TRBJ2-4 gives the whole variable domain KAGVTQTPRYLIKTRGQQVTLSCSPISGHRSVSWYQQTPGQGLQFLFEYFSETQRNKGNFPGRFSGRQFSNSRSEMNVSTLELGDSALYLCASSFVVRGENIQYFGAGTRLSVL.

At least ten counts were recorded for this clonotype. This CDR3 is CASSRDRGVRTDTQYF. The CDR3 DNA reads TGTGCCAGCAGCCGGGACAGGGGTGTCCGCACAGATACGCAGTATTTT. This chain links TRBV14 with TRBJ2-3; 10 nucleotides line up with TRBD1. J lost 1 base, V lost 4 bases, and 5 bases had no gene match. Germline CDR1 SGHDN, CDR2 FVKESK. The CDR3 totals 16 residues.

V usage is TRBV28 and J usage is TRBJ1-2, with D perhaps TRBD1 (5 bases). The ends were cut back, 8 bases at V and 10 bases at J, with 11 bases in the middle. The length of the CDR3 is 10 residues. Germline V gene sequence: CDR1 MDHEN, CDR2 SYDVKM. The CDR3 reads CASRGKTYTF. CDR3 sequence (DNA): TGTGCCAGCCGGGGGAAGACCTACACCTTC.

The chain uses TRBV10-3 and TRBJ2-1; 13 positions match TRBD2. The V gene's germline CDR1 is ENHRY and CDR2 SYGVKD. The V segment lost 2 bases and the J segment 8 bases; nucleotides outside the gene matches: 3. CDR3 size: 15 residues. The CDR3 DNA is TGTGCCATCAGTGAGAGGACTAGCGGGAGATATGAGCAGTTCTTC. Translating it yields CAISERTSGRYEQFF.

This chain connects TRBV10-3 to TRBJ1-1; D remains unclear. V was pared by 7 bases and J by 1 base, with 10 bases between. The germline CDR1 and CDR2 sequences are ENHRY and SYGVKD. The CDR3 is 13 residues long. DNA for the CDR3: TGTGCCATCACCGCGAATGGGAACACTGAAGCTTTCTTT. Translating gives CAITANGNTEAFF.

The V call is TRBV19, the J call TRBJ2-3; 8 bases map to TRBD1. The length of the CDR3 is 14 residues. Germline V CDR1 and CDR2: LNHDA, SQIVND (reference sequence). V shed 4 bases and J 8 bases; nucleotides not matched to a gene: 8. The CDR3 loop reads CASSTRAGGGTQYF. CDR3 in DNA: TGTGCCAGTAGTACCCGTGCAGGGGGCGGTACGCAGTATTTT.

This chain uses TRBV18 with TRBJ1-1, with D possibly being TRBD1 (6 bases). CDR3 size: 11 residues. Germline CDR1 reads KGHSH; CDR2 reads LQKENI. The germline V and J ends were trimmed by 7 bases and 11 bases, with 14 bases remaining between them. The CDR3 nucleotides read TGTGCCAGCTTGGGGATTGGGGGCGCTTTCTTT. It translates to CASLGIGGAFF. The full variable domain, rest sourced from reference TRBV18 and TRBJ1-1, is NAGVMQNPRHLVRRRGQEARLRCSPMKGHSHVYWYRQLPEEGLKFMVYLQKENIIDESGMPKERFSAEFPKEGPSILRIQQVVRGDSAAYFCASLGIGGAFFGQGTRLTVV.

V gene TRBV2 combines with J gene TRBJ1-4, with D possibly matching TRBD1 (5 bases). The CDR3 has 12 amino acids. Germline V gene data show CDR1 as SNHLY and CDR2 as FYNNEI. Trimming took off 5 bases at V and 10 bases at J, with 11 bases between the two ends. The CDR3: CASSLGGGKLFF. The CDR3 nucleotides are TGTGCCAGCAGTCTCGGGGGAGGAAAACTGTTTTTT. Combining the CDR3 with reference TRBV2 and TRBJ1-4 gives the whole variable domain EPEVTQTPSHQVTQMGQEVILRCVPISNHLYFYWYRQILGQKVEFLVSFYNNEISEKSEIFDDQFSVERPDGSNFTLKIRSTKLEDSAMYFCASSLGGGKLFFGSGTQLSVL.

This clonotype was observed at least ten times. The chain uses TRBV3-1 and TRBJ1-1, with D possibly being TRBD1 (6 bases). The CDR3 has 14 residues. Looked up from germline, CDR1 is LGHDT and CDR2 is YNNKEL (reference sequence). The V end lost 6 bases, the J end lost 1 base, and 12 bases lay between the germline ends. DNA of the CDR3: TGTGCCAGCAGTCCGGACAGCTGGAACACTGAAGCTTTCTTT. Translation: CASSPDSWNTEAFF.

The chain recombines TRBV19 with TRBJ1-1; 10 bases fit TRBD1. The CDR3 covers 15 residues. V shed 2 bases and J 5 bases; nucleotides not matched to a gene: 5. Germline lookup yields CDR1 LNHDA and CDR2 SQIVND (reference sequence). The DNA of the CDR3 is TGTGCCAGTAGTATAATTGGGACAGGGGAAACTGAAGCTTTCTTT. This gives the protein CASSIIGTGETEAFF.